This T cell receptor beta chain was recorded in a study of siplizumab effects on memory and regulatory T cells. Points from the study as a whole: Suppressive activity of Tregs proliferating in siplizumab cultures remained unconfirmed. Mappable alloreactive CD4+ clones came from Treg cells less than 70% of the time on average with siplizumab, against about 25% in controls. It seemed that naive T cells were more diverse than memory cells and were major contributors to the alloresponse.

Turning to this clone: Its antigen remains unknown.

Measured with immunoSEQ multiplex PCR; TCRdb has only the in-frame clones, and not every one. The repertoire holds roughly 100,000 clones, with about 93% as singletons. The sequence came from a human donor in good health. What was sequenced was Tregs sorted from blood.

The CDR3 region has the DNA TGTGCCAGCAGTGAAGCCGATATCTACAGGGCTGGTTACTATGGCTACACCTTC. Residues: CASSEADIYRAGYYGYTF. This chain links TRBV2 with TRBJ1-2; D is perhaps TRBD1 (6 bases). CDR3 length: 18 amino acids. Trimming took off 0 bases at V and 3 bases at J, with 20 bases between the two ends. Germline V gene sequence: CDR1 SNHLY, CDR2 FYNNEI.